Listed below are T cell receptor beta chains from one sample, sequenced in a study of shared clonotypes between healthy human individuals. The repertoire was sequenced with immunoSEQ multiplex PCR; TCRdb's copy has only in-frame clones and lacks some. The table lists a few million clones, more than 90% of them singletons. The sequenced sample was naive CD4+ T cells sorted from blood. The receptors originated from a man between 18 and 35 years old in good health. Both conserved end residues are trimmed from each CDR3.

V gene	CDR3 protein
TRBV10-3	ATWGGGTYEQY
TRBV5-4	ASSSSSEQY
TRBV4-3	ASSPRRDRADAEQF
TRBV5-1	ASSLGGGNEKLF
TRBV28	ASRPGRVSPLH
TRBV5-4	ASSIPGSTGGSPLH
TRBV11-1	ASSQGQLSYGYT
TRBV7-9	ASSSRDPGPRTSGNEQY
TRBV5-1	ASSLRGDTNTGELF
TRBV4-1	ASSQVRYNEQF
TRBV29-1	SVASRLALGYT
TRBV6-1	ASILIQGNTEAF
TRBV7-9	ASSNWGGAADTQY